A single sample is the source of the 20 T cell receptor beta chains below, sequenced in a study of cytomegalovirus exposure and HLA in healthy donors. With 60 Vbeta and 13 Jbeta primers, the PCR was carried out. Only in-frame clones appear in the TCRdb table, and some are missing; sequencing was by immunoSEQ multiplex PCR. The data show 100,000 to 150,000 clones, and the top ten clones hold roughly 2%. Input material: PBMCs. The receptors here all came from a man aged 40-50 years in good health and CMV-seronegative.

The V and J genes are TRBV6-1 and TRBJ1-1, with 7 bases aligning to TRBD1. Looked up from germline, CDR1 is MNHNS and CDR2 is SASEGT. V lost 5 bases and J lost 0; bases outside the gene matches: 6. CDR3 length equals 15 residues. CDR3 nucleotides: TGTGCCAGCAGTCTTAGGACAGGTATGAACACTGAAGCTTTCTTT. Translating it yields CASSLRTGMNTEAFF.

The V and J genes are TRBV6-6 and TRBJ1-5; D might be TRBD1 (5 bases). The CDR3 consists of 16 residues. CDR1 MNHNY and CDR2 SVGAGI come from the germline V gene (reference sequence). Trimming pared 5 bases from V and 0 bases from J, leaving 14 bases between. The CDR3 nucleotides are TGTGCCAGCAGTGCCCCCTTGGGGCGTAGCAATCAGCCCCAGCATTTT. This codes for CASSAPLGRSNQPQHF.

The rearrangement uses TRBV5-6 and TRBJ2-5; D uncertain. Trimming took 0 bases from V and 2 from J, leaving 5 bases between them. Looked up from germline, CDR1 is SGHDT and CDR2 is YYEEEE. The CDR3 is 13 residues long. CDR3 in amino acids: CASSLGQQETQYF. The CDR3, as DNA: TGTGCCAGCAGCTTGGGGCAGCAAGAGACCCAGTACTTC.

The chain carries TRBV11-3 and TRBJ2-5; 12 positions agree with TRBD2. The V gene end was trimmed by 4 bases and the J gene end by 5 bases; junction bases not matched to a gene: 14. CDR1 and CDR2 (germline): SGHNT, YENEEA. The CDR3 totals 18 residues. CDR3 sequence (DNA): TGTGCCAGCAGCTCCCTCTCCCGACTAGCGGGAGTAGGGGAGACCCAGTACTTC. Protein sequence: CASSSLSRLAGVGETQYF.

The V gene is TRBV21-1, the J gene TRBJ1-5; the table's D call, TRBD1, was not checked against the DNA. TRBV21-1 is recorded as a pseudogene. This CDR3 has 22 amino acids. For the CDR3, the DNA is TGTGCCATTCGCGTCCCGGGACAGGTCCCCCACGAAGGAATTAATAGCAATCAGCCCCAGCATTTT. It codes for CAIRVPGQVPHEGINSNQPQHF.

This chain links TRBV5-1 with TRBJ1-1; tentatively, D is TRBD1 (5 bases). The V gene lost 0 bases and the J gene lost 0 bases, with 12 bases spanning the gap. Per the germline V gene, CDR1 is SGHRS and CDR2 is YFSETQ. This CDR3 is built from 16 residues. CDR3 loop: CASSLGQGLMNTEAFF. In nucleotides, the CDR3 is TGCGCCAGCAGCTTGGGCCAGGGATTAATGAACACTGAAGCTTTCTTT.

This sequence joins TRBV18 and TRBJ2-2; TRBD1 agrees at 9 bases. After removal of 2 bases from V and 6 bases from J, the junction contained 1 base not matched to a gene. The CDR3 covers 14 residues. Germline-derived CDR1 and CDR2 are KGHSH and LQKENI. CDR3 loop: CASSPGTGSGELFF. The CDR3 bases are TGTGCCAGCTCACCAGGGACAGGGTCCGGGGAGCTGTTTTTT.

The V and J genes are TRBV11-1 and TRBJ2-3; the D gene is possibly TRBD1 (6 bases). There are 15 residues in the CDR3. V was cut by 5 bases and J by 0 bases, with 12 bases left in between. Germline assignment: CDR1 SGHAT and CDR2 FQDESV (reference sequence). CDR3 in amino acids: CASSARQASTDTQYF. The CDR3 DNA reads as TGTGCCAGCAGCGCCCGACAGGCTAGCACAGATACGCAGTATTTT.

J is TRBJ2-5 and V is TRBV5-4; D could derive from TRBD1 or TRBD2 (9 bases each). This CDR3 contains 18 residues. Germline V gives CDR1 SGHNT, CDR2 YYREEE (reference sequence). Trimming stripped 3 bases from V and 1 base from J, with 22 bases between. CDR3 region: CASSYRGPGGRAQETQYF. CDR3 DNA sequence: TGTGCCAGCAGCTACAGGGGGCCTGGCGGGAGGGCCCAAGAGACCCAGTACTTC.

The chain has TRBV5-4 and TRBJ2-1; the D is unclear. The CDR3 totals 15 residues. V lost 2 bases and J 1 base, leaving 10 bases between the germline ends. Germline V gene data show CDR1 as SGHNT and CDR2 as YYREEE (reference sequence). CDR3 region: CASSLTPRSYNEQFF. CDR3 coding DNA: TGTGCCAGCAGCTTAACCCCTAGGTCCTACAATGAGCAGTTCTTC.

The CDR3 sequence is CASSLGQFNYGYTF. The CDR3 DNA follows: TGTGCCAGCAGTTTGGGACAGTTTAACTATGGCTACACCTTC. V usage is TRBV27 and J usage is TRBJ1-2; TRBD1 aligns across 7 bases. CDR3 length equals 14 residues. V shed 3 bases, J shed 1 base, and the junction held 2 bases outside the gene matches. CDR1 and CDR2 from the germline V gene are MNHEY and SMNVEV (reference sequence).

The chain combines TRBV7-2 with TRBJ2-5; 7 bases match TRBD1. This CDR3 contains 14 residues. V lost 5 bases and J lost 5; bases outside the gene matches: 8. Per the germline V gene, CDR1 is SGHTA and CDR2 is FQGNSA. This chain's CDR3 is CASSRLTGMETQYF. Here the CDR3 DNA reads TGTGCCAGCAGCCGACTGACAGGGATGGAGACCCAGTACTTC.

The rearrangement joins TRBV11-2 to TRBJ2-5; D unresolved. The V end lost 1 base, the J end lost 0 bases, and 9 bases lay between the germline ends. The CDR3 is 15 amino acids. Per the germline V gene, CDR1 is SGHAT and CDR2 is FQNNGV. The CDR3 region is CASSLGSSNQETQYF. DNA for the CDR3: TGTGCCAGCAGCTTAGGTTCGTCTAACCAAGAGACCCAGTACTTC. The entire variable domain, with the rest obtained from reference TRBV11-2 and TRBJ2-5, is as follows: EAGVAQSPRYKIIEKRQSVAFWCNPISGHATLYWYQQILGQGPKLLIQFQNNGVVDDSQLPKDRFSAERLKGVDSTLKIQPAKLEDSAVYLCASSLGSSNQETQYFGPGTRLLVL.

The chain uses TRBV6-1 and TRBJ2-5, with D perhaps TRBD2 (5 bases). V lost 2 bases and J lost 5, with 12 bases in between. CDR1 MNHNS and CDR2 SASEGT come from the germline V gene. This CDR3 comprises 14 residues. The CDR3 is CASSEKRHVETQYF. In nucleotides, the CDR3 is TGTGCCAGCAGTGAAAAGCGGCATGTCGAGACCCAGTACTTC.

The chain carries TRBV5-8 and TRBJ2-5, with D possibly TRBD1 on 6 matching bases. Trimming took 3 bases from V and 2 from J, leaving 11 bases between them. This CDR3 contains 14 residues. CDR1 SGHTS and CDR2 YDEGEE come from the germline V gene. CDR3 nucleotide sequence: TGTGCCAGCAGCTGGACAGAGTTTCAAGAGACCCAGTACTTC. It specifies CASSWTEFQETQYF.

The V gene is TRBV4-2, the J gene TRBJ2-2; 7 bases fit TRBD2. The CDR3 consists of 14 residues. Germline lookup yields CDR1 LGHNA and CDR2 YNFKEQ. Trimming removed 10 bases from V and 3 bases from J; junction bases left unmatched: 8. The CDR3 sequence is CAISGGTHTGELFF. In DNA form, the CDR3 reads TGTGCCATCTCCGGGGGGACCCACACCGGGGAGCTGTTTTTT.

The chain has TRBV9 and TRBJ2-1, with D possibly TRBD2 on 5 matching bases. The CDR3 loop spans 12 amino acids. CDR1 is SGDLS and CDR2 is YYNGEE in the germline V gene. V was clipped by 5 bases and J by 12 bases, with 15 bases between them. In DNA, the CDR3 is TGTGCCAGCAGTCCCGGACCCGGAGGGCAGTTCTTC. This translates into CASSPGPGGQFF.

The CDR3 bases are TGCAGCGTCCCCACGGGAAGCACAGATACGCAGTATTTT. This gives the protein CSVPTGSTDTQYF. The chain is built from TRBV29-1 and TRBJ2-3; D perhaps matches TRBD2 (5 bases). V was shortened by 6 bases and J by 0 bases, with 10 bases between the two germline ends. CDR3 length equals 13 residues. Looked up from germline, CDR1 is SQVTM and CDR2 is ANQGSEA.

The chain employs TRBV11-2 and TRBJ2-7; D is perhaps TRBD1 (5 bases). The CDR3 is made up of 13 amino acids. V was shortened by 8 bases and J by 2 bases, with 13 bases between the two germline ends. Germline lookup yields CDR1 SGHAT and CDR2 FQNNGV. The CDR3 spells CASGIGVTYEQYF. The CDR3, as DNA: TGTGCCAGCGGTATAGGGGTAACCTACGAGCAGTACTTC. Combining the CDR3 with reference TRBV11-2 and TRBJ2-7 gives the whole variable domain EAGVAQSPRYKIIEKRQSVAFWCNPISGHATLYWYQQILGQGPKLLIQFQNNGVVDDSQLPKDRFSAERLKGVDSTLKIQPAKLEDSAVYLCASGIGVTYEQYFGPGTRLTVT.

This chain joins TRBV7-2 and TRBJ1-5; TRBD1 agrees at 10 bases. Germline V gives CDR1 SGHTA, CDR2 FQGNSA. J gave up 7 bases and V 1 base, and 7 bases lay outside the gene matches. CDR3 length: 16 residues. The CDR3 nucleotides are TGTGCCAGCAGCTTAGGTAGGGACAGGGGTGGCCAGCCCCAGCATTTT. This gives the protein CASSLGRDRGGQPQHF.